The 11 T cell receptor beta chains below were found in one sample sequenced in a study of T cell responses to AZD1222 COVID-19 vaccine. Clones were read by immunoSEQ multiplex PCR, and TCRdb kept only the in-frame ones, dropping some. In the table there are about 120,000 clones, approximately 92% of which are singletons. The sample here was peripheral blood, taken 28 days after the second AZD1222 dose. The receptors come from an adult who received the AZD1222 COVID-19 vaccine.

This chain connects TRBV7-9 to TRBJ2-7; 8 bases line up with TRBD1. Trimming cost V 5 bases and J 7 bases; bases outside gene matches: 13. CDR1 and CDR2 (germline): SEHNR, FQNEAQ (reference sequence). This CDR3 has 15 residues. CDR3 nucleotide sequence: TGTGCCAGCAGCCCACCAGACAGGGGAAACGGGGAGCAGTACTTC. This codes for CASSPPDRGNGEQYF.

The CDR3 sequence: CASSYTGTGAGGYTF. CDR3 DNA sequence: TGTGCCAGCAGTTATACCGGGACAGGGGCCGGTGGCTACACCTTC. The V call is TRBV7-2, the J call TRBJ1-2, with TRBD1 matching over 10 bases. Trimming at V came to 6 bases and at J to 7 bases, leaving 11 bases not matched to a gene. This CDR3 region has 15 residues. Looked up from germline, CDR1 is SGHTA and CDR2 is FQGNSA. Full variable domain (remainder filled in from reference TRBV7-2 and TRBJ1-2): GAGVSQSPSNKVTEKGKDVELRCDPISGHTALYWYRQSLGQGLEFLIYFQGNSAPDKSGLPSDRFSAERTGGSVSTLTIQRTQQEDSAVYLCASSYTGTGAGGYTFGSGTRLTVV.

The chain is built from TRBV4-1 and TRBJ2-2; 12 bases are a match to TRBD1. The junction had 10 bases not matched to a gene; V was cut back by 4 bases and J by 7 bases. CDR1 and CDR2 from the germline V gene are MGHRA and YSYEKL. The CDR3 consists of 17 residues. DNA of the CDR3: TGCGCCAGCAGCCGCCAAGGGACAGGGGGCGCCGACGGGGAGCTGTTTTTT. It specifies CASSRQGTGGADGELFF.

The V call is TRBV29-1, the J call TRBJ2-1; 8 bases agree with TRBD1. The V gene end was trimmed by 6 bases and the J gene end by 5 bases; junction bases not matched to a gene: 15. CDR1 and CDR2 from the germline V gene are SQVTM and ANQGSEA. The CDR3 runs to 16 residues. The CDR3 DNA follows: TGCAGCGTAGGGACAGGTTATTCTGGGGTACACAATGAGCAGTTCTTC. It is translated as CSVGTGYSGVHNEQFF.

The V and J genes are TRBV14 and TRBJ2-5, with 10 bases aligning to TRBD1. The J segment lost 5 bases and the V segment lost 4 bases, leaving 7 bases of the junction unmatched. CDR3 length: 15 residues. Germline V CDR1 and CDR2: SGHDN, FVKESK. In DNA form, the CDR3 reads TGTGCCAGCAGCCCGGGACAGGGGCTCGTGGAGACCCAGTACTTC. Protein product: CASSPGQGLVETQYF.

The rearrangement joins TRBV18 to TRBJ2-7, with TRBD2 identical over 13 bases. The CDR3 has 15 residues. With V trimmed by 6 bases and J by 2 bases, 4 bases remained unmatched. Looked up from germline, CDR1 is KGHSH and CDR2 is LQKENI. The chain's CDR3 is CASSPGLAGTYEQYF. For the CDR3, the DNA is TGTGCCAGCTCGCCGGGACTAGCGGGAACCTACGAGCAGTACTTC.

The rearrangement links TRBV3-1 (or the pseudogene TRBV3-2) to TRBJ2-7, with D hard to call. The CDR3 extends over 14 amino acids. From germline, CDR1 is LGHDT and CDR2 YNNKEL (reference sequence). The ends were cut back, 4 bases at V and 2 bases at J, with 12 bases in the middle. CDR3 nucleotides: TGTGCCAGCAGCCCGACTTTCACCGCCTACGAGCAGTACTTC. Its protein product is CASSPTFTAYEQYF.

The chain carries TRBV7-9 and TRBJ2-1; possibly TRBD1 for D (6 bases). This CDR3 contains 16 residues. Germline V CDR1 and CDR2: SEHNR, FQNEAQ (reference sequence). V was cut by 5 bases and J by 6 bases, with 20 bases left in between. The CDR3 protein is CASSPRTDTYVNEQFF. The CDR3 region has the DNA TGTGCCAGCAGCCCCCGGACAGATACATACGTCAATGAGCAGTTCTTC.

This chain joins TRBV3-1 (or the pseudogene TRBV3-2) and TRBJ2-7; D is tentatively TRBD1 or TRBD2 (6 bases each). Trimming removed 4 bases from V and 0 bases from J, with 10 bases in between. Per the germline V gene, CDR1 is LGHDT and CDR2 is YNNKEL (reference sequence). The CDR3 is 14 residues long. CDR3 amino acids: CASSRGASSYEQYF. In DNA form, the CDR3 reads TGTGCCAGCAGCCGGGGGGCCAGCTCCTACGAGCAGTACTTC.

The CDR3 sequence is CSVGGLAGVVSIQETQYF. The CDR3 DNA is TGCAGCGTTGGTGGACTAGCGGGAGTTGTATCCATCCAAGAGACCCAGTACTTC. The rearrangement joins TRBV29-1 to TRBJ2-5; 13 nucleotides match TRBD2. Per the germline V gene, CDR1 is SQVTM and CDR2 is ANQGSEA. Trimming took 4 bases from V and 1 from J; bases not matched to a gene: 12. The CDR3 runs 18 residues.

The chain employs TRBV4-1 and TRBJ1-1, with 9 bases matching TRBD1. CDR1 and CDR2 from the germline V gene are MGHRA and YSYEKL. V gave up 4 bases and J gave up 6 bases; unmatched junction bases: 6. The CDR3 extends over 14 amino acids. The CDR3 spells CASSPGQGYSEAFF. Here the CDR3 DNA reads TGCGCCAGCAGCCCGGGACAGGGTTACTCTGAAGCTTTCTTT.